This T cell receptor (beta chain) was observed in a study of control samples from healthy donors and cancer patients (dated by TCRdb to the early 2020s). Note on this clone: Its antigen is not yet known. No base-level quality is on record; no much larger clone is a single base apart.

CDR1 LGHNT and CDR2 FRNRAP were looked up in the germline V gene. From V the trimming removes 4 bases and from J it removes 7 bases, while the gene matches leave 4 bases of the junction unaccounted for. The CDR3, cysteine through phenylalanine, is 15 amino acids long. The only DNA kept is the CDR3, 45 bases in frame from the first base. The protocol used for the library was the immunoSEQ multiplex PCR assay. This immuneACCESS table, as held by TCRdb, lists in-frame sequences with V and J called but not all clones. Of the missing ones, under half trace to an unresolved V gene in checked studies; the others have no known cause. The sample yields approximately 110,000 clones; 90% were counted once. Roughly 4% of the sample is held by the ten biggest clonotypes.

Sequencing was carried out using blood. The receptor was isolated from a human donor in good health. The donor label of this sample is uncertain. This chain joins TRBV12-5 to TRBJ2-2; 12 junctional bases match TRBD1. The CDR3 here reads CASGSGQGANGELFF. The DNA reads TGTGCTAGTGGTTCGGGACAGGGGGCGAACGGGGAGCTGTTTTTT.